The source of this T cell receptor (beta chain) is a study of blood T cell repertoires in COVID-19. V trimming: 5 bases; J trimming: 7 bases; junction bases outside the gene matches: 8. The length of the CDR3 is 15 residues. Germline assignment: CDR1 KGHSH and CDR2 LQKENI. Measured with immunoSEQ multiplex PCR; TCRdb has only the in-frame clones, and not every one. Of about 400,000 clones in the sample, roughly 84% were seen once. Participant age was 18 to 89 years, and participants resided in fewer than 25 US areas. Sequencing used PBMCs or T cells enriched from blood (not recorded which). The sequence was obtained from a woman aged 25 to 39 who had recovered from COVID-19. V is TRBV18 and J is TRBJ2-1; 10 bases are shared with TRBD1. DNA for the CDR3: TGTGCCAGCTCAACGGGACAGGGGAATTATAATGAGCAGTTCTTC. Its protein is CASSTGQGNYNEQFF.